The source of this T cell receptor beta chain is a study of blood T cell repertoires in COVID-19. This table comes from immunoSEQ multiplex PCR, and its TCRdb copy is limited to in-frame clones, with some not included. Found here are more than 100,000 clones, approximately 88% of them singletons; the top ten hold about 18%. This CDR3 has 15 residues. Trimming left V 1 base short and J 8 bases short, with 15 bases between. CDR1 and CDR2 (germline): MGHRA, YSYEKL. Sequenced sample: peripheral blood. J is TRBJ2-4 and V is TRBV4-1; D call uncertain. This TCR came from a woman of 80 years or more with acute or convalescent COVID-19. The CDR3: CASSQGNIRSDIQYF. CDR3 in DNA: TGCGCCAGCAGCCAAGGTAATATTCGGTCGGACATTCAGTACTTC.